This T cell receptor beta chain is from a study of shared clonotypes between healthy human individuals. Profiling relied on immunoSEQ multiplex PCR, and the TCRdb table lists in-frame clones only, not all of them. Among 950,000 to 1,100,000 clones listed, under 80% were seen once. Trimming pared 0 bases from V and 3 bases from J, leaving 11 bases between. Germline V CDR1 and CDR2: ENHRY, SYGVKD. The length of the CDR3 is 15 residues. This chain links TRBV10-3 with TRBJ1-2, with a possible D match to TRBD1 (5 bases). The sequence was obtained from a man in his late teens or twenties in good health. Sequencing was performed on memory CD4+ T cells sorted from blood. Subset in this sample: CD45RA-negative fraction. CDR3 region: CAISESGGRHYGYTF. CDR3 nucleotide sequence: TGTGCCATCAGTGAGTCGGGGGGACGGCACTATGGCTACACCTTC.